A single sample gave rise to the 25 T cell receptor beta chains below, sequenced in a study of cytotoxic CD8 clonotypes in ibrutinib-treated CLL. The assay was immunoSEQ multiplex PCR, and TCRdb's table has in-frame clones only and misses some. The repertoire has 200,000 or so clones, more than 70% of them found once; the top ten carry over 10%. Sequencing used PBMCs, obtained after 12 months of ibrutinib treatment. The receptors here all came from a human donor with chronic lymphocytic leukemia.

This clone has only a few counts. The J gene is TRBJ1-5, the V gene TRBV10-3; D remains ambiguous. The CDR3 has 13 amino acids. CDR1 is ENHRY and CDR2 is SYGVKD in the germline V gene. Trimming removed 4 bases from V and 4 bases from J, with 8 bases in between. The CDR3 nucleotides read TGTGCCATCAGTGCCGACATGAATCAGCCCCAGCATTTT. Its translation: CAISADMNQPQHF.

This rearrangement joins TRBV7-9 to TRBJ1-2; 7 bases agree with TRBD1. Germline V gene sequence: CDR1 SEHNR, CDR2 FQNEAQ (reference sequence). Trimming cost V 5 bases and J 8 bases; bases outside gene matches: 17. The CDR3 is 16 amino acids. The CDR3 DNA reads as TGTGCCAGCAGCCCCCCAATCCGGAACAGGGGATTGGGCTACACCTTC. This translates into CASSPPIRNRGLGYTF.

V and J are TRBV9 and TRBJ2-1, with 12 nucleotides matching TRBD2. J gave up 4 bases and V 3 bases, and 2 bases lay outside the gene matches. The germline CDR1 and CDR2 sequences are SGDLS and YYNGEE. This CDR3 spans 15 amino acids. CDR3 in DNA: TGTGCCAGCAGCGCTAGCGGGGGGGATTACAATGAGCAGTTCTTC. It yields the protein CASSASGGDYNEQFF.

The J gene is TRBJ1-6, the V gene TRBV9, with a possible D match to TRBD1 (5 bases). The CDR3 totals 16 residues. Deletions cut 1 base from V and 2 bases from J, with 10 bases between. Looked up from germline, CDR1 is SGDLS and CDR2 is YYNGEE. The CDR3 DNA reads as TGTGCCAGCAGCGTATCGAGGGGCACCTATAATTCACCCCTCCACTTT. It yields the protein CASSVSRGTYNSPLHF.

The rearrangement uses TRBV6-5 and TRBJ1-3; 9 bases agree with TRBD1. V gave up 0 bases and J gave up 4 bases; unmatched junction bases: 4. CDR1 and CDR2 (germline): MNHEY, SVGAGI. The CDR3 extends over 16 amino acids. The CDR3 reads CASSYSPGTGGNTIYF. The CDR3, as DNA: TGTGCCAGCAGTTACTCCCCCGGGACAGGGGGAAACACCATATATTTT.

The CDR3 loop reads CASSRTDTGVGGYTF. As DNA, the CDR3 is TGTGCCAGCTCACGGACCGATACAGGGGTTGGTGGCTACACCTTC. The rearrangement uses TRBV18 and TRBJ1-2; 7 nucleotides align to TRBD1. The germline V gene has CDR1 KGHSH and CDR2 LQKENI. This CDR3 spans 15 amino acids. After removal of 4 bases from V and 7 bases from J, the junction contained 12 bases not matched to a gene.

The rearrangement links TRBV14 to TRBJ2-5; no clear D. Per the germline V gene, CDR1 is SGHDN and CDR2 is FVKESK. The V end was cut by 4 bases, the J end by 2 bases, with 8 bases between. The CDR3 has 13 amino acids. In DNA form, the CDR3 reads TGTGCCAGCAGCCTAAACTCACAAGAGACCCAGTACTTC. This sequence encodes CASSLNSQETQYF.

This chain uses TRBV6-5 with TRBJ1-5; D ambiguous. Germline lookup yields CDR1 MNHEY and CDR2 SVGAGI. CDR3 size: 13 residues. Trimming shortened V by 0 bases and J by 6 bases, and 6 bases separated the two germline ends. The CDR3, as DNA: TGTGCCAGCAGTTACTCGTTCGGTCAGCCCCAGCATTTT. Its protein product is CASSYSFGQPQHF.

This clone came up once. V is TRBV4-2 and J is TRBJ2-7, with unresolved D. Germline loops: CDR1 LGHNA, CDR2 YNFKEQ. V lost 0 bases and J 0 bases, leaving 12 bases between the germline ends. The CDR3 sequence is 16 residues long. CDR3 nucleotide sequence: TGTGCCAGCAGCCAAGATACGGTATTTCCCTCCTACGAGCAGTACTTC. Translated, it gives CASSQDTVFPSYEQYF.

V gene TRBV5-4 combines with J gene TRBJ2-1; D is unclear. Germline V gene lookup returns CDR1 SGHNT and CDR2 YYREEE (reference sequence). The CDR3 contains 12 residues. V shed 2 bases and J shed 4 bases, with 4 bases lying between them. The CDR3 DNA reads as TGTGCCAGCAGCTTTAATTACAATGAGCAGTTCTTC. Its protein product is CASSFNYNEQFF. Full variable domain (outside the CDR3, taken from reference TRBV5-4 and TRBJ2-1): ETGVTQSPTHLIKTRGQQVTLRCSSQSGHNTVSWYQQALGQGPQFIFQYYREEENGRGNFPPRFSGLQFPNYSSELNVNALELDDSALYLCASSFNYNEQFFGPGTRLTVL.

The chain combines TRBV19 with TRBJ2-3; 9 nucleotides agree with TRBD2. Trimming took 4 bases from V and 3 from J; bases not matched to a gene: 2. In germline, CDR1 is LNHDA, CDR2 SQIVND (reference sequence). The CDR3 has 14 residues. The DNA of the CDR3 is TGTGCCAGTAGTAGTAGCGGGGGTACAGATACGCAGTATTTT. Translated: CASSSSGGTDTQYF. Supplemented by reference TRBV19 and TRBJ2-3, the full variable domain reads DGGITQSPKYLFRKEGQNVTLSCEQNLNHDAMYWYRQDPGQGLRLIYYSQIVNDFQKGDIAEGYSVSREKKESFPLTVTSAQKNPTAFYLCASSSSGGTDTQYFGPGTRLTVL.

The genes are TRBV6-1 and TRBJ2-1; TRBD2 agrees at 9 bases. Germline V lookup: CDR1 MNHNS, CDR2 SASEGT. Trimming removed 6 bases from V and 4 bases from J; junction bases left unmatched: 7. The CDR3 covers 15 residues. CDR3 region: CASRESGGTYNEQFF. The CDR3 DNA sequence: TGTGCCAGCAGGGAGAGCGGGGGGACGTACAATGAGCAGTTCTTC.

The chain recombines TRBV27 with TRBJ2-1, with D perhaps TRBD2 (5 bases). In germline, CDR1 is MNHEY, CDR2 SMNVEV (reference sequence). CDR3 length equals 13 residues. V was trimmed by 7 bases and J by 9 bases, leaving 16 bases between them. The CDR3 spells CASTERSYGEQFF. As DNA, the CDR3 is TGTGCCAGCACGGAGCGGAGCTACGGTGAGCAGTTCTTC.

Only one count was recorded for this clone. The J gene is TRBJ1-6, the V gene TRBV6-5, with D maybe TRBD1 (5 bases). CDR1 MNHEY and CDR2 SVGAGI come from the germline V gene. CDR3 length: 13 amino acids. Between the trimmed V and J ends, which lost 4 bases and 9 bases, there was a span of 10 bases. The CDR3 loop reads CASSLDRLSPLHF. CDR3 nucleotide sequence: TGTGCCAGCAGTTTAGACAGACTTTCACCCCTCCACTTT.

V usage is TRBV27 and J usage is TRBJ1-6; TRBD1 matches 7 bases. Germline loops: CDR1 MNHEY, CDR2 SMNVEV (reference sequence). The CDR3 loop spans 15 amino acids. Trimming at V came to 0 bases and at J to 10 bases, leaving 6 bases not matched to a gene. The CDR3 here is CASSLSGGGRSPLHF. The CDR3 DNA follows: TGTGCCAGCAGTTTATCAGGGGGCGGTAGGTCACCCCTCCACTTT.

The chain carries TRBV4-1 and TRBJ2-7; D call uncertain. In germline, CDR1 is MGHRA, CDR2 YSYEKL. The V and J ends lost 3 bases and 3 bases respectively, with 9 bases between them. This CDR3 has 13 residues. DNA for the CDR3: TGCGCCAGCAGCCAGGTAGTTGACTACGAGCAGTACTTC. Encoded protein: CASSQVVDYEQYF.

The chain links TRBV6-5 to TRBJ2-5, with no clear D. The V end lost 6 bases, the J end lost 1 base, and 15 bases lay between the germline ends. The CDR3 covers 15 residues. Germline CDR1 reads MNHEY; CDR2 reads SVGAGI. CDR3 DNA sequence: TGTGCCAGCAGCCCTTACTGGCATTCCCAAGAGACCCAGTACTTC. This codes for CASSPYWHSQETQYF.

The CDR3 here is CASIDLSGANVLTF. In DNA, the CDR3 is TGTGCCAGTATTGACCTCTCTGGGGCCAACGTCCTGACTTTC. V is TRBV19 and J is TRBJ2-6, with D unclear. The germline V gene has CDR1 LNHDA and CDR2 SQIVND (reference sequence). The V gene lost 7 bases and the J gene lost 0 bases, with 7 bases spanning the gap. The CDR3 loop spans 14 amino acids.

The chain recombines TRBV11-2 with TRBJ1-1; the D is unclear. The CDR3 length is 14 residues. V was clipped by 0 bases and J by 2 bases, with 7 bases between them. Germline-derived CDR1 and CDR2 are SGHAT and FQNNGV. CDR3 protein: CASSLDPSNTEAFF. In nucleotides, the CDR3 is TGTGCCAGCAGCTTAGATCCCAGCAACACTGAAGCTTTCTTT.

The chain uses TRBV2 and TRBJ1-5, with D possibly TRBD1 on 5 matching bases. The length of the CDR3 is 15 residues. The germline V and J ends were trimmed by 2 bases and 3 bases, with 11 bases remaining between them. Germline CDR1 reads SNHLY; CDR2 reads FYNNEI. CDR3 sequence (DNA): TGTGCCAGCAGTGAATGGCAGGGTTCCAATCAGCCCCAGCATTTT. Translating gives CASSEWQGSNQPQHF.

V is TRBV29-1 and J is TRBJ2-5, with D possibly being TRBD2 (6 bases). The V end was cut by 7 bases, the J end by 4 bases, with 13 bases between. The V gene's germline CDR1 is SQVTM and CDR2 ANQGSEA. This CDR3 has 12 residues. CDR3 nucleotide sequence: TGCAGCGCCGAGACTAGGCCAGAGACCCAGTACTTC. This codes for CSAETRPETQYF.

The chain recombines TRBV30 with TRBJ2-7; 8 nucleotides match TRBD1. This CDR3 has 14 amino acids. The germline V gene encodes CDR1 GTSNPN and CDR2 SVGIG (reference sequence). After removal of 2 bases from V and 0 bases from J, the junction contained 3 bases not matched to a gene. The CDR3 DNA follows: TGTGCCTGGAGTTGGGACAGGCCCTCCTACGAGCAGTACTTC. Protein product: CAWSWDRPSYEQYF.

This chain joins TRBV11-2 and TRBJ1-1; TRBD1 is a possible D gene (6 bases). This CDR3 has 13 amino acids. The V end was cut by 5 bases, the J end by 7 bases, with 14 bases between. Germline CDR1 and CDR2: SGHAT and FQNNGV. DNA of the CDR3: TGTGCCAGCAGCCGTACGGGGGCAAGTGAAGCTTTCTTT. It specifies CASSRTGASEAFF. The whole variable domain, remainder taken from reference TRBV11-2 and TRBJ1-1, is EAGVAQSPRYKIIEKRQSVAFWCNPISGHATLYWYQQILGQGPKLLIQFQNNGVVDDSQLPKDRFSAERLKGVDSTLKIQPAKLEDSAVYLCASSRTGASEAFFGQGTRLTVV.

This clone was seen a single time. The V call is TRBV27, the J call TRBJ1-2; possibly TRBD1 for D (6 bases). The CDR3 is 13 amino acids. With 2 bases removed from V and 8 bases from J, the gap between germline ends came to 12 bases. Germline values: CDR1 MNHEY, CDR2 SMNVEV (reference sequence). CDR3 protein: CASSLGGLEGYTF. The CDR3, as DNA: TGTGCCAGCAGTTTAGGGGGCTTAGAGGGCTACACCTTC.

This clone was found once. The rearrangement links TRBV6-5 to TRBJ1-4; no clear D gene. The germline V gene has CDR1 MNHEY and CDR2 SVGAGI. This CDR3 is 16 amino acids long. Trimming removed 3 bases at V and 0 bases at J, with 11 bases between. The CDR3 DNA sequence: TGTGCCAGCAGTTATGGGAGGGCTCCAACTAATGAAAAACTGTTTTTT. Encoded protein: CASSYGRAPTNEKLFF.